This T cell receptor (beta chain) was sequenced in a study of CD8+ T cells in alopecia areata. V dropped 6 bases and J dropped 5 bases, with 11 bases sitting between them. Germline CDR1 is MNHEY and CDR2 is SMNVEV (reference sequence). The CDR3 runs to 12 residues. Reverse transcription of extracted RNA yielded cDNA, which provided the sequencing template. Generated by immunoSEQ multiplex PCR, the TCRdb table keeps only in-frame clones and is missing some. Of a few hundred thousand clones detected, about 56% appear once; the ten largest clones hold nearly 5%. The sequencing sample was made of CD8+ T cells sorted from blood. The chain is built from TRBV27 and TRBJ2-7; D may be TRBD1 or TRBD2 (5 bases each). The sequence derives from a human donor in good health. This chain's CDR3 is CASRGRGHEQYF. The CDR3 DNA is TGTGCCAGCAGAGGCCGGGGCCACGAGCAGTACTTC.